A single sample is the source of the 13 T cell receptor beta chains below, sequenced in a study of shared clonotypes between healthy human individuals. Some clones are missing from TCRdb's copy, which holds only in-frame ones; the method was immunoSEQ multiplex PCR. The table lists around 2,000,000 clones, about 95% of them singletons. Naive CD8 isolation took CD45RO-negative cells positively selected for CCR7 and excluded terminally differentiated effector memory CD45RA+ cells. Sequenced input: naive CD8+ T cells sorted from blood. The receptors shown here come from a man in his late teens or twenties in good health.

There are a few counts of this clone. The V gene is TRBV5-1, the J gene TRBJ1-2; weak D call: TRBD1 (5 bases). The V and J ends lost 7 bases and 0 bases respectively, with 10 bases between them. The CDR3 runs 13 residues. Germline-derived CDR1 and CDR2 are SGHRS and YFSETQ. The CDR3 loop reads CASGDGPNYGYTF. The CDR3 DNA sequence: TGCGCCAGCGGGGACGGGCCTAACTATGGCTACACCTTC.

The V and J genes are TRBV5-1 and TRBJ2-2, with 9 nucleotides matching TRBD2. Germline V CDR1 and CDR2: SGHRS, YFSETQ. The CDR3 contains 17 residues. V was clipped by 0 bases and J by 3 bases; unmatched bases: 6. CDR3 protein: CASSLELAGPYTGELFF. CDR3 DNA sequence: TGCGCCAGCAGCTTGGAACTAGCGGGCCCCTACACCGGGGAGCTGTTTTTT.

The rearrangement joins TRBV7-8 to TRBJ2-2; TRBD2 agrees at 13 bases. CDR3 length equals 17 residues. V was pared by 5 bases and J by 7 bases, with 10 bases of the junction left unmatched. Germline values: CDR1 SGHVS, CDR2 FQNEAQ. CDR3 region: CASSAGLAGVWGGELFF. In DNA, the CDR3 is TGTGCCAGCAGCGCCGGACTAGCGGGGGTCTGGGGCGGGGAGCTGTTTTTT.

The CDR3 sequence is CAISDSPTGKASSSSYEQYF. The CDR3 DNA sequence: TGTGCCATCAGTGACTCCCCGACAGGGAAAGCAAGTTCTAGCTCCTACGAGCAGTACTTC. This chain uses TRBV10-3 with TRBJ2-7, with TRBD1 matching 7 bases. V gave up 3 bases and J gave up 0 bases; unmatched junction bases: 20. This CDR3 has 20 amino acids. CDR1 ENHRY and CDR2 SYGVKD come from the germline V gene.

The gene calls are TRBV13 and TRBJ2-5; 8 bases line up with TRBD1. CDR1 is PRHDT, CDR2 FYEKMQ, per germline (reference sequence). J was trimmed by 5 bases and V by 5 bases; bases with no gene match: 7. The CDR3 extends over 14 amino acids. The CDR3, as DNA: TGTGCCAGCAGCGCGCCAGGGGGCGGGGAGACCCAGTACTTC. Encoded protein: CASSAPGGGETQYF.

The chain combines TRBV27 with TRBJ2-7; D is perhaps TRBD2 (5 bases). Deletions cut 11 bases from V and 3 bases from J, with 17 bases between. The CDR3 sequence is 13 residues long. Germline lookup yields CDR1 MNHEY and CDR2 SMNVEV (reference sequence). For the CDR3, the DNA is TGTGCCCTCAGACGGGGAAAAGTCTACGAGCAGTACTTC. This gives the protein CALRRGKVYEQYF.

The chain employs TRBV6-5 and TRBJ2-3, with 9 positions matching TRBD2. V lost 5 bases to trimming and J lost 5 bases; unmatched junction nucleotides: 5. The CDR3 length is 14 residues. Germline values: CDR1 MNHEY, CDR2 SVGAGI. The CDR3 loop is CASSVRGGRDTQYF. The CDR3 DNA is TGTGCCAGCAGTGTGCGGGGGGGCCGAGATACGCAGTATTTT.

This clone was seen a single time. The gene calls are TRBV4-3 and TRBJ2-3; possible D gene TRBD2, 6 bases. Germline CDR1 LGHNA, CDR2 YSLEER. V lost 1 base, J lost 0 bases, and 11 bases lay in between. The CDR3 is 16 residues long. CDR3 DNA: TGCGCCAGCAGCCAAGGGCCTAGCGAGAGCACAGATACGCAGTATTTT. Translation gives CASSQGPSESTDTQYF.

Concerning this clone: The identical CDR3 is also encoded by other nucleotide sequences in the sample. The chain links TRBV6-5 to TRBJ2-7, with 11 nucleotides matching TRBD2. This CDR3 has 15 amino acids. Trimming took 3 bases from V and 0 from J; bases not matched to a gene: 1. Per the germline V gene, CDR1 is MNHEY and CDR2 is SVGAGI. The CDR3 DNA is TGTGCCAGCAGTTATGGGACTAGCGGCTCCTACGAGCAGTACTTC. Protein product: CASSYGTSGSYEQYF.

CDR3 sequence: CASRLADFSGRQTDTQYF. CDR3 nucleotide sequence: TGTGCAAGTCGCTTAGCGGATTTTAGCGGGAGACAGACAGATACGCAGTATTTT. This chain connects TRBV12-2 to TRBJ2-3; the table's D call, TRBD2, was not checked against the DNA. TRBV12-2 is flagged as a pseudogene. CDR3 length equals 18 residues.

The chain joins TRBV19 to TRBJ1-3, with 7 nucleotides matching TRBD1. CDR3 length: 12 residues. Looked up from germline, CDR1 is LNHDA and CDR2 is SQIVND (reference sequence). CDR3 amino acids: CGTGDSGNTIYF. DNA for the CDR3: TGTGGCACAGGGGACTCTGGAAACACCATATATTTT.

CDR3 DNA sequence: TGCGCCAGCAGCCAGTGGGGGCCGACCACCACCGGGGAGCTGTTTTTT. It codes for CASSQWGPTTTGELFF. V is TRBV4-3 and J is TRBJ2-2; weak D call: TRBD1 (6 bases). The CDR3 is 16 residues long. Germline CDR1 is LGHNA and CDR2 is YSLEER. V lost 3 bases and J 4 bases, leaving 15 bases between the germline ends.

The chain combines TRBV19 with TRBJ1-2, with a possible D match to TRBD1 (6 bases). From germline, CDR1 is LNHDA and CDR2 SQIVND (reference sequence). The V end lost 3 bases, the J end lost 8 bases, and 25 bases lay between the germline ends. The CDR3 spans 17 residues. CDR3 DNA: TGTGCCAGTAGTATTAAGTTTCCCGGGACAACCGCCGCGGGCTACACCTTC. Translating gives CASSIKFPGTTAAGYTF.